This passage covers 31 T cell receptor beta chains from one sample sequenced in a study of blood T cell repertoires in COVID-19. The protocol was immunoSEQ multiplex PCR, while the TCRdb copy is restricted to in-frame clones and leaves out a portion. The table records roughly 300,000 clones, approximately 83% of them present only once. The sequenced sample was peripheral blood. The source is a human donor in a cohort sampled during active COVID-19.

The chain combines TRBV28 with TRBJ2-1; tentative D call: TRBD2 (6 bases). CDR3 length: 15 residues. CDR1 is MDHEN and CDR2 is SYDVKM in the germline V gene. Trimming cost V 2 bases and J 7 bases, with 15 bases left between them. CDR3 residues: CASSLTSPKSNEQFF. Here the CDR3 DNA reads TGTGCCAGCAGTTTAACTAGCCCCAAGAGTAATGAGCAGTTCTTC.

This chain connects TRBV18 to TRBJ2-1; D gene uncertain. In germline, CDR1 is KGHSH, CDR2 LQKENI. This CDR3 comprises 15 residues. The V and J ends lost 3 bases and 0 bases respectively, with 9 bases between them. The DNA of the CDR3 is TGTGCCAGCTCACCCAGAACGTCCTCCTACAATGAGCAGTTCTTC. Its translation: CASSPRTSSYNEQFF.

The V call is TRBV6-6, the J call TRBJ2-1, with TRBD2 as a possible D gene (6 bases). V was cut by 0 bases and J by 2 bases, with 11 bases left in between. This CDR3 has 16 amino acids. Germline CDR1 is MNHNY and CDR2 is SVGAGI (reference sequence). The CDR3 DNA reads TGTGCCAGCAGTTACTCTGCGGCGGGGACCTACAATGAGCAGTTCTTC. Translation: CASSYSAAGTYNEQFF.

This chain connects TRBV7-2 to TRBJ1-2, with 7 bases lining up with TRBD1. J was trimmed by 0 bases and V by 5 bases; bases with no gene match: 12. Germline V gene data show CDR1 as SGHTA and CDR2 as FQGNSA. The CDR3 contains 17 residues. CDR3 DNA sequence: TGTGCCAGCAGCACCACAGGGGAGCGCTCGTCTAACTATGGCTACACCTTC. Its protein is CASSTTGERSSNYGYTF.

The chain combines TRBV6-6 with TRBJ1-2, with D perhaps matching TRBD1 (5 bases). CDR1 and CDR2 (germline): MNHNY, SVGAGI (reference sequence). The V end lost 7 bases, the J end lost 4 bases, and 10 bases lay between the germline ends. The CDR3 is 12 residues long. The CDR3: CASTRETYGYTF. The CDR3 bases are TGTGCCAGCACCAGGGAAACCTATGGCTACACCTTC.

V gene TRBV5-1 combines with J gene TRBJ2-2; 8 nucleotides line up with TRBD2. CDR1 and CDR2 from the germline V gene are SGHRS and YFSETQ. This CDR3 region has 17 residues. The V gene end was trimmed by 1 base and the J gene end by 4 bases; junction bases not matched to a gene: 9. The CDR3 DNA reads as TGCGCCAGCAGCTTGTGGCCAGCGGGAGCAACCACCGGGGAGCTGTTTTTT. It translates to CASSLWPAGATTGELFF. The whole variable domain, filled in from reference TRBV5-1 and TRBJ2-2, reads KAGVTQTPRYLIKTRGQQVTLSCSPISGHRSVSWYQQTPGQGLQFLFEYFSETQRNKGNFPGRFSGRQFSNSRSEMNVSTLELGDSALYLCASSLWPAGATTGELFFGEGSRLTVL.

This clone was found once. V is TRBV6-5 and J is TRBJ2-7; D remains ambiguous. The CDR3 has 14 residues. The germline V gene encodes CDR1 MNHEY and CDR2 SVGAGI. V dropped 2 bases and J dropped 3 bases, with 11 bases sitting between them. CDR3 DNA: TGTGCCAGCAGTTACATTGGTTCGGTCTACGAGCAGTACTTC. As protein: CASSYIGSVYEQYF.

The V gene is TRBV5-1, the J gene TRBJ2-7, with D perhaps TRBD2 (6 bases). The CDR3 length is 14 residues. V gave up 4 bases and J gave up 4 bases, with 15 bases separating them. CDR1 and CDR2 (germline): SGHRS, YFSETQ. Here the CDR3 DNA reads TGCGCCAGCAGCATGGCAGTGGGGGGATACGAGCAGTACTTC. This sequence encodes CASSMAVGGYEQYF.

DNA for the CDR3: TGTGCCAGCAGCCCACAGGGAAGGGATGGCTACACCTTC. This gives the protein CASSPQGRDGYTF. The rearrangement links TRBV7-9 to TRBJ1-2; D is perhaps TRBD1 (6 bases). Trimming removed 5 bases from V and 6 bases from J, with 13 bases in between. CDR3 length: 13 residues. CDR1 and CDR2 from the germline V gene are SEHNR and FQNEAQ (reference sequence). Variable domain in full (rest from reference TRBV7-9 and TRBJ1-2): DTGVSQNPRHKITKRGQNVTFRCDPISEHNRLYWYRQTLGQGPEFLTYFQNEAQLEKSRLLSDRFSAERPKGSFSTLEIQRTEQGDSAMYLCASSPQGRDGYTFGSGTRLTVV.

The chain carries TRBV7-9 and TRBJ1-1; D is uncertain. The CDR3 sequence is 14 residues long. Trimming cost V 5 bases and J 0 bases, with 10 bases left between them. The germline V gene has CDR1 SEHNR and CDR2 FQNEAQ (reference sequence). The CDR3 spells CASSIGYMNTEAFF. CDR3 DNA: TGTGCCAGCAGCATAGGTTACATGAACACTGAAGCTTTCTTT.

J is TRBJ2-1 and V is TRBV6-2 or TRBV6-3; D remains ambiguous. Germline V gene lookup returns CDR1 MNHEY and CDR2 SVGEGT. The ends were cut back, 6 bases at V and 0 bases at J, with 12 bases in the middle. This CDR3 comprises 15 residues. For the CDR3, the DNA is TGTGCCAGCAGCAAAGCGTTGAGCTCCTACAATGAGCAGTTCTTC. This gives the protein CASSKALSSYNEQFF.

The gene calls are TRBV6-5 and TRBJ2-1, with a possible D match to TRBD2 (6 bases). Deletions cut 8 bases from V and 1 base from J, with 12 bases between. Germline V gene lookup returns CDR1 MNHEY and CDR2 SVGAGI. CDR3 length: 14 residues. Here the CDR3 reads CASAAGRSYNEQFF. Here the CDR3 DNA reads TGTGCCAGCGCCGCGGGGAGATCCTACAATGAGCAGTTCTTC.

The chain has TRBV4-1 and TRBJ1-1; a weak D match, TRBD1 (5 bases). This CDR3 is built from 15 residues. CDR1 MGHRA and CDR2 YSYEKL come from the germline V gene. Trimming took 2 bases from V and 3 from J, leaving 13 bases between them. The CDR3, as DNA: TGCGCCAGCAGCCAAAATTCCGGCAGGGACACTGAAGCTTTCTTT. Its protein product is CASSQNSGRDTEAFF.

DNA for the CDR3: TGTGCCAGCAGCCACGTAATGGGACAGGGTGATGAAAAACTGTTTTTT. Translating it yields CASSHVMGQGDEKLFF. J is TRBJ1-4 and V is TRBV7-9; 9 nucleotides match TRBD1. Looked up from germline, CDR1 is SEHNR and CDR2 is FQNEAQ (reference sequence). The CDR3 loop spans 16 amino acids. Losses at the gene ends were 5 bases for V and 6 bases for J; bases not matched to a gene: 10.

The rearrangement joins TRBV27 to TRBJ1-5; 7 nucleotides match TRBD1. Losses at the gene ends were 8 bases for V and 4 bases for J; bases not matched to a gene: 11. Germline V CDR1 and CDR2: MNHEY, SMNVEV (reference sequence). The CDR3 covers 15 residues. The CDR3 bases are TGTGCCAGCCGGGCCGGGACAGACTTTAATCAGCCCCAGCATTTT. This translates into CASRAGTDFNQPQHF.

This clone was seen more than once but under ten times. The V gene is TRBV20-1, the J gene TRBJ2-1, with a weak D call TRBD2 (6 bases). This CDR3 contains 11 residues. Per germline, CDR1 DFQATT and CDR2 SNEGSKA (reference sequence). CDR3 residues: CRSGGINEQFF. The CDR3 DNA reads TGCAGGTCCGGAGGGATCAATGAGCAGTTCTTC.

In this sample, this clone turned up once. The chain recombines TRBV3-1 (or the pseudogene TRBV3-2) with TRBJ1-3; possible D gene TRBD1, 5 bases. There are 14 residues in the CDR3. The germline V gene encodes CDR1 LGHDT and CDR2 YNNKEL (reference sequence). V shed 2 bases and J shed 2 bases, with 7 bases lying between them. The CDR3 nucleotides read TGTGCCAGCAGCCAACAGGGTACTGGAAACACCATATATTTT. Its translation is CASSQQGTGNTIYF.

V gene TRBV5-5 combines with J gene TRBJ1-2; D is unresolved. This CDR3 region has 13 residues. V lost 5 bases and J lost 0, with 8 bases in between. Germline V CDR1 and CDR2: SGHKS, YYEKEE (reference sequence). CDR3 amino acids: CASSSIPNYGYTF. CDR3 nucleotides: TGTGCCAGCAGTTCCATCCCTAACTATGGCTACACCTTC.

The V gene is TRBV28, the J gene TRBJ2-5, with D possibly TRBD2 on 6 matching bases. The CDR3 extends over 14 amino acids. Germline loops: CDR1 MDHEN, CDR2 SYDVKM. V lost 2 bases and J lost 2, with 9 bases in between. This CDR3 is CASSLSSGQETQYF. For the CDR3, the DNA is TGTGCCAGCAGTTTAAGTAGCGGACAAGAGACCCAGTACTTC.

The chain links TRBV29-1 to TRBJ2-3, with D possibly TRBD1 on 6 matching bases. V lost 5 bases to trimming and J lost 3 bases, with 24 bases between them. This CDR3 has 17 residues. The germline V gene encodes CDR1 SQVTM and CDR2 ANQGSEA. The CDR3 here is CSVSLGPGAHRTDTQYF. In nucleotides, the CDR3 is TGCAGCGTTAGTCTAGGCCCAGGGGCCCACCGGACAGATACGCAGTATTTT.

Here the CDR3 reads CASSLDRVRELFF. The CDR3 DNA follows: TGTGCCAGCTCACTGGACAGGGTGCGGGAGCTGTTTTTT. J is TRBJ2-2 and V is TRBV18, with 8 positions matching TRBD1. Per germline, CDR1 KGHSH and CDR2 LQKENI. CDR3 length: 13 residues. V shed 4 bases and J 9 bases; nucleotides not matched to a gene: 4. Filled out from reference TRBV18 and TRBJ2-2, the complete variable domain reads NAGVMQNPRHLVRRRGQEARLRCSPMKGHSHVYWYRQLPEEGLKFMVYLQKENIIDESGMPKERFSAEFPKEGPSILRIQQVVRGDSAAYFCASSLDRVRELFFGEGSRLTVL.

This clone has just one count. The rearrangement joins TRBV3-1 (or the pseudogene TRBV3-2) to TRBJ2-2, with TRBD1 as a possible D gene (5 bases). This CDR3 comprises 20 residues. Germline loops: CDR1 LGHDT, CDR2 YNNKEL (reference sequence). V lost 0 bases to trimming and J lost 5 bases, with 25 bases between them. CDR3 residues: CASSQDVPPDSSKDTGELFF. In nucleotides, the CDR3 is TGTGCCAGCAGCCAAGATGTCCCTCCCGACAGTAGCAAAGATACCGGGGAGCTGTTTTTT.

Turning to this clone: The sample carries other DNA sequences with the same CDR3. The rearrangement links TRBV13 to TRBJ1-1; D is possibly TRBD1 (6 bases). This CDR3 comprises 16 residues. CDR1 PRHDT and CDR2 FYEKMQ come from the germline V gene (reference sequence). The ends were cut back, 0 bases at V and 1 base at J, with 12 bases in the middle. The CDR3 DNA sequence: TGTGCCAGCAGCTTAGGACAGGGCCGAAGGAACACTGAAGCTTTCTTT. Its protein is CASSLGQGRRNTEAFF.

The rearrangement uses TRBV3-1 (or the pseudogene TRBV3-2) and TRBJ1-1; D remains unclear. The CDR3 runs to 12 residues. Germline CDR1 reads LGHDT; CDR2 reads YNNKEL (reference sequence). Trimming stripped 0 bases from V and 8 bases from J, with 7 bases between. The CDR3 protein is CASSQDNREAFF. In DNA, the CDR3 is TGTGCCAGCAGCCAAGATAACAGAGAAGCTTTCTTT.

The chain is built from TRBV19 and TRBJ2-3, with D possibly being TRBD1 (5 bases). The germline V and J ends were trimmed by 1 base and 5 bases, with 13 bases remaining between them. CDR3 length: 15 amino acids. Germline CDR1 LNHDA, CDR2 SQIVND (reference sequence). The DNA for the CDR3 is TGTGCCAGTAGTATAGGTCTCCAGGGCAGAGATACGCAGTATTTT. Protein: CASSIGLQGRDTQYF.

V and J are TRBV6-1 and TRBJ1-2; unclear D gene. This CDR3 spans 13 amino acids. Germline V CDR1 and CDR2: MNHNS, SASEGT. V was shortened by 1 base and J by 4 bases, with 7 bases between the two germline ends. In DNA, the CDR3 is TGTGCCAGCAGTGAAGTCAGTGGCTATGGCTACACCTTC. Translating it yields CASSEVSGYGYTF.

The gene calls are TRBV11-2 and TRBJ2-7, with D unclear. Germline CDR1 is SGHAT and CDR2 is FQNNGV. The germline V and J ends were trimmed by 5 bases and 6 bases, with 14 bases remaining between them. The CDR3 length is 13 residues. As DNA, the CDR3 is TGTGCCAGCAGCGGTGGCAGGCTGGGCGAGCAGTACTTC. Protein: CASSGGRLGEQYF.

The V and J genes are TRBV7-6 and TRBJ2-2; perhaps TRBD2 as D (6 bases). The length of the CDR3 is 17 residues. The V gene lost 7 bases and the J gene lost 5 bases, with 23 bases spanning the gap. Germline CDR1 SGHVS, CDR2 FNYEAQ. The CDR3 DNA sequence: TGTGCCAGCATATTTGATCCGGGAGATGGGCTTACCGGGGAGCTGTTTTTT. Its translation: CASIFDPGDGLTGELFF.

The chain couples TRBV5-1 to TRBJ2-5; 10 bases align to TRBD1. The CDR3 contains 15 residues. Germline V CDR1 and CDR2: SGHRS, YFSETQ. V lost 4 bases to trimming and J lost 4 bases; unmatched junction nucleotides: 7. The CDR3 DNA is TGCGCCAGCAGCAAAGGGACAGGGGTGGTAGAGACCCAGTACTTC. The encoded protein is CASSKGTGVVETQYF.

The rearrangement uses TRBV5-5 and TRBJ1-1; TRBD1 aligns across 7 bases. Germline V gene lookup returns CDR1 SGHKS and CDR2 YYEKEE (reference sequence). After removal of 4 bases from V and 5 bases from J, the junction contained 11 bases not matched to a gene. The CDR3 has 15 residues. The CDR3 reads CASSPWTGPKTEAFF. CDR3 nucleotide sequence: TGTGCCAGCAGCCCTTGGACAGGACCTAAAACTGAAGCTTTCTTT. Complete variable domain (other parts from reference TRBV5-5 and TRBJ1-1): DAGVTQSPTHLIKTRGQQVTLRCSPISGHKSVSWYQQVLGQGPQFIFQYYEKEERGRGNFPDRFSARQFPNYSSELNVNALLLGDSALYLCASSPWTGPKTEAFFGQGTRLTVV.

V gene TRBV30 combines with J gene TRBJ2-3, with D tentatively TRBD2 (5 bases). CDR3 length: 12 residues. CDR1 GTSNPN and CDR2 SVGIG come from the germline V gene (reference sequence). V lost 1 base, J lost 8 bases, and 10 bases lay in between. CDR3 protein: CAWSAIGGTQYF. Written as DNA, the CDR3 is TGTGCCTGGAGTGCCATCGGAGGTACGCAGTATTTT.